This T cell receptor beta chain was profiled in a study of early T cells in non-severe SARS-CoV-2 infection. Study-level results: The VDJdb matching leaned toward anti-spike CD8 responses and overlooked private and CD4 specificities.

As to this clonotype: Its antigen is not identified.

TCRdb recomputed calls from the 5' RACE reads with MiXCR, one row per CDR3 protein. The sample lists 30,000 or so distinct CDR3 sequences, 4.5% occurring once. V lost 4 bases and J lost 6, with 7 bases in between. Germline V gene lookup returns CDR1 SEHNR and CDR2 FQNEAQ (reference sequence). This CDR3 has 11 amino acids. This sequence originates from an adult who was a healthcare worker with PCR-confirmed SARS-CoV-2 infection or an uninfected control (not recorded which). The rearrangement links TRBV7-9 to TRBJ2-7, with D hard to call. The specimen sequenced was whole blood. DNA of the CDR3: TGTGCCAGCAGCTCCCTTCGCGAGCAGTACTTC. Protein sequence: CASSSLREQYF.